Listed below are T cell receptor beta chains from one sample, sequenced in a study of T cells in Graves' hyperthyroidism and ophthalmopathy. A single record per CDR3 protein comes from TCRdb applying MiXCR to the multiplex PCR reads. The sample includes about 360,000 distinct CDR3 sequences, less than 15% seen only once; the top ten take around a tenth. Sequencing input: blood. Source of these receptors: a woman aged 18-29 years with Graves' hyperthyroidism. Both conserved end residues are part of each CDR3. The D gene is left open where the match is weak. Rows may omit the clone size; those that give it use once, few, many or a size class.

j_gene,d_gene,abundance,v_gene,CDR3nt,CDR3aa
TRBJ1-5,NA,many,TRBV7-8,TGTGCCAGCAGCTTGGATTATAGCAATCAGCCCCAGCATTTT,CASSLDYSNQPQHF
TRBJ2-1,NA,many,TRBV29-1,TGCAGCGTCGCTCCCAAGGGGAATGAGCAGTTCTTC,CSVAPKGNEQFF
TRBJ2-3,TRBD2,many,TRBV7-6,TGTGCCAGCAGCTCCGGACTAGATCCAGATACGCAGTATTTT,CASSSGLDPDTQYF
TRBJ2-1,TRBD2,NA,TRBV29-1,TGCAGCGCCTGTAGCGGGAGCAATGAGCAGTTCTTC,CSACSGSNEQFF
TRBJ2-3,NA,many,TRBV3-1,TGTGCCAGCAGCCATAACCTAGCGACCACAGATACGCAGTATTTT,CASSHNLATTDTQYF
TRBJ2-7,NA,many,TRBV20-1,TGCAGTGCTAGAGACGCGGGAACCTCCTACGAGCAGTACTTC,CSARDAGTSYEQYF
TRBJ1-3,NA,many,TRBV20-1,TGCAGTGCTAGAGGAAGTGGGGGAACTGGAAACACCATATATTTT,CSARGSGGTGNTIYF
TRBJ2-7,NA,NA,TRBV25-1,TGTGCCACCTCCCGACAGGCAAGCTCCTACGAGCAGTACTTC,CATSRQASSYEQYF
TRBJ2-7,NA,NA,TRBV19,TGTGCCAGTAGTAGAGTGTGGGACATCTACGAGCAGTACTTC,CASSRVWDIYEQYF
TRBJ1-1,TRBD1,many,TRBV20-1,TGCAGTGCCAAACCGACAGGGTCGTACACTGAAGCTTTCTTT,CSAKPTGSYTEAFF
TRBJ2-7,NA,few,TRBV25-1,TGTGCCAGCAGGCCCGACAAAGGGGGGCGGAGTGAGCAGTACTTC,CASRPDKGGRSEQYF
TRBJ2-7,TRBD1,NA,TRBV9,TGTGCCAGCAGCGCCCGGGACAGGGCCTGCGAGCAGTACTTC,CASSARDRACEQYF
TRBJ2-2,TRBD1,many,TRBV5-6,TGTGCCAGCAGCTTAGGACAGGCAACCGGGGAGCTGTTTTTT,CASSLGQATGELFF
TRBJ2-7,TRBD1,NA,TRBV18,TGTGCCAGCTCACCACCGAAGGACAGGGGTTTCTACGAGCAGTACTTC,CASSPPKDRGFYEQYF
TRBJ2-3,NA,few,TRBV20-1,TGCAGTGCCCCGGTCCGGAGGGGGGTCACAGATACGCAGTATTTT,CSAPVRRGVTDTQYF